This T cell receptor beta chain was observed in a study of T cell responses to AZD1222 COVID-19 vaccine. Study background: Analyses pooled second doses at about 4 or about 12 weeks. Whole-study findings and limits: Spike-specific TCR breadth and depth grew following two AZD1222 doses.

Germline V CDR1 and CDR2: SGHAT, FQNNGV. This CDR3 region has 15 residues. Trimming took off 0 bases at V and 3 bases at J, with 11 bases between the two ends. On this clone itself: What it binds is not known.

The data were produced by immunoSEQ multiplex PCR, yet TCRdb's version contains in-frame clones alone and is incomplete. This sample has about 97,000 clones, with roughly 90% found just once. The J gene is TRBJ2-5, the V gene TRBV11-2; possibly TRBD1 for D (5 bases). The receptor was isolated from an adult in good health. Specimen: peripheral blood, collected on day 0 of AZD1222 vaccination. CDR3 residues: CASSLETGREETQYF. DNA for the CDR3: TGTGCCAGCAGCTTAGAAACTGGCAGGGAAGAGACCCAGTACTTC.